Given below is one TCR beta chain in context. Its specificity is not known. This sample was taken from a study of cytomegalovirus exposure and HLA in healthy donors. The V end was cut by 0 bases, the J end by 8 bases, with 14 bases between. Germline CDR1 SGHTA, CDR2 FQGNSA. This CDR3 has 15 residues. Primers included in the PCR were 60 Vbeta and 13 Jbeta primers. TCRdb keeps only in-frame clones here, not all; method: immunoSEQ multiplex PCR. The table shows more than 140,000 clones, with 82% occurring only once. The study, taken as a whole, reports: A missense DCLRE1C variant was associated with V- and J-gene trimming of TCR beta chains in a later analysis, and an independent cohort replicated the association.

Sequenced: PBMCs. This TCR was sampled from a woman between 40 and 55 years old in good health and CMV-seronegative. The rearrangement uses TRBV7-2 and TRBJ2-1, with TRBD2 as a possible D gene (5 bases). The CDR3 protein is CASSLALSRRDEQFF. In DNA, the CDR3 is TGTGCCAGCAGCTTAGCGTTGTCACGGCGGGATGAGCAGTTCTTC. The variable domain in full, completed from reference TRBV7-2 and TRBJ2-1, reads GAGVSQSPSNKVTEKGKDVELRCDPISGHTALYWYRQSLGQGLEFLIYFQGNSAPDKSGLPSDRFSAERTGGSVSTLTIQRTQQEDSAVYLCASSLALSRRDEQFFGPGTRLTVL.